This TCR beta chain was observed in a study of T cells in women clearing cervical HPV infection. Across the study: Control women cleared a single incident HPV16 infection within 12 months.

About this clone itself: The CDR3 extends 3 residues past the end of the read, so its final part is completed from the germline J gene.

MY09/MY11 PCR detected cervical HPV DNA; dot-blot assigned genotypes. Average input was about 1,200 ng genomic DNA for immunoSEQ TCR beta CDR3 amplification. TCRdb's table, derived via immunoSEQ multiplex PCR, lists solely in-frame clones and lacks some. Its clone listing holds about 18,000 clones. V was shortened by 2 bases and J by 4 bases, with 15 bases between the two germline ends. The CDR3 spans 15 residues. Germline CDR1 is LNHDA and CDR2 is SQIVND (reference sequence). The source is a woman between 18 and 75 years old with a cervical HPV16 infection that either progressed to CIN3+ or cleared (not recorded which). Material: blood buffy coat. The chain carries TRBV19 and TRBJ2-7; the D gene is possibly TRBD2 (7 bases). The sequenced part of the CDR3 DNA is TGTGCCAGTAGTATACGCAGGGAGGGGGTTTACGAG. The encoded protein is CASSIRREGVYE. The entire CDR3 sequence reads CASSIRREGVYEQYF.